These T cell receptor beta chains were read from a single sample in a study of OX40 agonist ivuxolimab in advanced cancers. Assay: immunoSEQ multiplex PCR; the TCRdb copy retains only in-frame clones and omits some. The sample consists of roughly 42,000 clones, around 87% of them appearing once. The source was CD4+ or CD8+ T cells sorted from blood, collected in a trial of the OX40 agonist ivuxolimab. These receptors all come from an adult with an advanced solid tumor such as melanoma, head and neck, liver or kidney cancer. Each CDR3 is given with its conserved first and last residue. Each record gives: D gene, J gene, clone size, V gene, CDR3 protein, CDR3 DNA. The D gene is left open where the match is weak. Where a row states a size, it is once, few, many or the class of an expanded clone; other rows omit it.

. | TRBJ2-7 | once | TRBV5-8 | CASSLASRGGGIGEQYF | TGTGCCAGCAGCTTGGCGTCTAGGGGAGGGGGAATAGGTGAGCAGTACTTC
. | TRBJ2-2 | . | TRBV11-2 | CASSWDHNTGELFF | TGTGCCAGCAGCTGGGACCATAACACCGGGGAGCTGTTTTTT
. | TRBJ1-2 | few | TRBV5-4 | CASSRGTVSDGLHYGYTF | TGTGCCAGCAGCCGAGGGACTGTATCGGACGGACTTCATTATGGCTACACCTTC
. | TRBJ1-1 | . | TRBV5-1 | CASSLLPGGNTEAFF | TGCGCCAGCAGTTTATTGCCGGGGGGGAACACTGAAGCTTTCTTT
. | TRBJ1-5 | . | TRBV7-6 | CASSLGGFGQPQHF | TGTGCCAGCAGCTTAGGGGGTTTCGGGCAGCCCCAGCATTTT
. | TRBJ2-3 | . | TRBV5-4 | CASSSRGEQYF | TGTGCCAGCAGCTCCAGGGGAGAGCAGTATTTT
. | TRBJ1-2 | . | TRBV5-5 | CASSPDGLNYGYTF | TGTGCCAGCAGCCCGGACGGACTTAACTATGGCTACACCTTC
TRBD2 | TRBJ2-3 | . | TRBV11-2 | CASSFSGGAADTQYF | TGTGCCAGCAGCTTTAGCGGGGGGGCAGCAGATACGCAGTATTTT
TRBD2 | TRBJ2-5 | . | TRBV4-1 | CASSQVGGTSGGVETQYF | TGCGCCAGCAGCCAAGTAGGGGGGACTAGCGGAGGGGTAGAGACCCAGTACTTC
. | TRBJ1-2 | . | TRBV2 | CASKERGNYGYTF | TGTGCCAGCAAAGAACGGGGAAACTATGGCTACACCTTC
TRBD1 | TRBJ2-1 | . | TRBV5-4 | CASRDPGQGINEQFF | TGTGCCAGCAGAGACCCGGGACAGGGAATCAATGAGCAGTTCTTC
. | TRBJ2-1 | . | TRBV7-9 | CAIRRANEQFF | TGTGCCATTCGCAGGGCTAATGAGCAGTTCTTC
. | TRBJ1-5 | . | TRBV15 | CATSSYRAGNQPQHF | TGTGCCACCAGTTCGTACAGGGCTGGCAATCAGCCCCAGCATTTT
. | TRBJ2-5 | once | TRBV30 | CAWSVPASATETQYF | TGTGCCTGGAGTGTACCCGCTAGCGCCACAGAGACCCAGTACTTC
. | TRBJ1-6 | . | TRBV28 | CASRNKYYNSPLHF | TGTGCCAGCAGAAACAAGTACTATAATTCACCCCTCCACTTT
TRBD1 | TRBJ2-1 | . | TRBV18 | CASSPGQGTNYNEQFF | TGTGCCAGCTCACCGGGACAGGGTACTAACTACAATGAGCAGTTCTTC
TRBD2 | TRBJ2-3 | . | TRBV7-6 | CASSSGLARDTQYF | TGTGCCAGCAGCTCCGGACTAGCACGAGATACGCAGTATTTT
TRBD2 | TRBJ2-5 | . | TRBV4-1 | CASSQAPLAGQETQYF | TGCGCCAGCAGCCAAGCCCCACTAGCGGGGCAAGAGACCCAGTACTTC
. | TRBJ2-1 | . | TRBV19 | CASSTLWGEYNEQFF | TGTGCCAGTAGTACCCTCTGGGGGGAATACAATGAGCAGTTCTTC
TRBD1 | TRBJ2-1 | once | TRBV14 | CASRHTDRANEQFF | TGTGCCAGCAGACACACGGACAGGGCGAATGAGCAGTTCTTC
TRBD2 | TRBJ2-3 | few | TRBV10-2 | CASSMTSGGTDTQYF | TGCGCCAGCAGTATGACTAGCGGGGGCACAGATACGCAGTATTTT
. | TRBJ2-5 | . | TRBV27 | CASSLSQQETQYF | TGTGCCAGCAGTTTAAGTCAGCAAGAGACCCAGTACTTC
. | TRBJ1-5 | . | TRBV4-1 | CASSQERWNRGAQHF | TGCGCCAGCAGCCAAGAGAGGTGGAACCGCGGGGCCCAGCATTTT
. | TRBJ2-2 | . | TRBV18 | CASSHAGTNTGELFF | TGTGCCAGCTCACATGCAGGGACGAACACCGGGGAGCTGTTTTTT
. | TRBJ2-1 | . | TRBV28 | CASSVGQGRRDEQFF | TGTGCCAGCAGCGTCGGGCAGGGGAGGCGGGATGAGCAGTTCTTC
. | TRBJ2-2 | . | TRBV27 | CASRPGAAGELFF | TGTGCCAGCAGGCCAGGGGCTGCCGGGGAGCTGTTTTTT
TRBD2 | TRBJ2-2 | . | TRBV6-4 | CASSERLAGETGELFF | TGTGCCAGCAGTGAACGACTAGCGGGAGAAACCGGGGAGCTGTTTTTT
. | TRBJ1-1 | . | TRBV7-9 | CASSLGTTLEAFF | TGTGCCAGCAGCTTGGGGACAACACTTGAAGCTTTCTTT
. | TRBJ1-5 | medium-sized | TRBV6-1 | CASSDSPGNSNQPQHF | TGTGCCAGCAGTGACAGCCCAGGGAATAGCAATCAGCCCCAGCATTTT
TRBD1 | TRBJ1-1 | . | TRBV4-1 | CASSYRGLEENTEAFF | TGCGCCAGCAGCTACAGGGGGCTGGAGGAGAACACTGAAGCTTTCTTT